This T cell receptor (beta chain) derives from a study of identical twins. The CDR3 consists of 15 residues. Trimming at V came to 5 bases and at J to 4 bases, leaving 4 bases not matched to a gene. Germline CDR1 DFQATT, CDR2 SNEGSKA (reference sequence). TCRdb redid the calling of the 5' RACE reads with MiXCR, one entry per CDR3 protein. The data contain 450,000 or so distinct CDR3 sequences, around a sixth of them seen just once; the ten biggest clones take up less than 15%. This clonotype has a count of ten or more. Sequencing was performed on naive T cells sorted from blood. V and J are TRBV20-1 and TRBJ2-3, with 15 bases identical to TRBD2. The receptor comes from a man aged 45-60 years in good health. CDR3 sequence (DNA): TGCAGTGCTCATCGGACTAGCGGGAGGGCAGATACGCAGTATTTT. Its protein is CSAHRTSGRADTQYF.